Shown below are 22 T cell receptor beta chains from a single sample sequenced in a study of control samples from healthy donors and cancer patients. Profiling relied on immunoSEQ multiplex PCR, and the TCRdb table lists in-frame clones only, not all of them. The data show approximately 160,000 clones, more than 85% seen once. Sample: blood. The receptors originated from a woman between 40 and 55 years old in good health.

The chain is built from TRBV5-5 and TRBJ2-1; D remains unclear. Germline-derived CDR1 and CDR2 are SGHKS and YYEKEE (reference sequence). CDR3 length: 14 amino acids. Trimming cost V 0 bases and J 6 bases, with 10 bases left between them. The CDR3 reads CASSLELGRNEQFF. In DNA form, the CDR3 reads TGTGCCAGCAGCTTGGAGCTGGGTCGCAATGAGCAGTTCTTC.

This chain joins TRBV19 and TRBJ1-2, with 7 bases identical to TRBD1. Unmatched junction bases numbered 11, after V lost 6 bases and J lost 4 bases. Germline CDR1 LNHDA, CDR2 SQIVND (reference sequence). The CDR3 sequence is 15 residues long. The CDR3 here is CASRTGAHFGYGYTF. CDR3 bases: TGTGCCAGTAGAACAGGGGCCCACTTTGGCTATGGCTACACCTTC.

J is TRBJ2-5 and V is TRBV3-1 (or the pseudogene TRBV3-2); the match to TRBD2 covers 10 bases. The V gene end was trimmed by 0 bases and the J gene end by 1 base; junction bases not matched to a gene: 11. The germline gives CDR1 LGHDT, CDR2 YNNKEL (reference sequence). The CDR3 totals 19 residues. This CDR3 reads CASSQDGIAGGPLQETQYF. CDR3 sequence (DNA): TGTGCCAGCAGCCAAGATGGTATAGCGGGGGGCCCCCTCCAAGAGACCCAGTACTTC.

The CDR3 sequence is CASSQDKRTVGGYGYTF. In DNA form, the CDR3 reads TGCGCCAGCAGCCAAGATAAAAGGACAGTAGGGGGCTATGGCTACACCTTC. This rearrangement joins TRBV4-1 to TRBJ1-2, with D perhaps matching TRBD1 (6 bases). Trimming pared 0 bases from V and 4 bases from J, leaving 18 bases between. The CDR3 is 17 residues long. Germline V gives CDR1 MGHRA, CDR2 YSYEKL.

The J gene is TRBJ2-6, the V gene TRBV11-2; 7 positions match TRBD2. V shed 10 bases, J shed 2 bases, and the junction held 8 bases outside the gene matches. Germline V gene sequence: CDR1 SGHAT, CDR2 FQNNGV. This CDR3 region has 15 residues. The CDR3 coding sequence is TGTGCCATCCCGCAGCGGGGTACTGGGGCCAACGTCCTGACTTTC. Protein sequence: CAIPQRGTGANVLTF.

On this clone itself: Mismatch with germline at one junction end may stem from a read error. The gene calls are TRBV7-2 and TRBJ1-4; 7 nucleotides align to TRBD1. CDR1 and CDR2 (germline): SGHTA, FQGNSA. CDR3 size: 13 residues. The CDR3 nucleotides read TGTGCCACCAGCGCACAGGGGAATGAAAAACTGTTTTTT. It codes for CATSAQGNEKLFF. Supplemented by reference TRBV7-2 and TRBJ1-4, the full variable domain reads GAGVSQSPSNKVTEKGKDVELRCDPISGHTALYWYRQSLGQGLEFLIYFQGNSAPDKSGLPSDRFSAERTGGSVSTLTIQRTQQEDSAVYLCATSAQGNEKLFFGSGTQLSVL.

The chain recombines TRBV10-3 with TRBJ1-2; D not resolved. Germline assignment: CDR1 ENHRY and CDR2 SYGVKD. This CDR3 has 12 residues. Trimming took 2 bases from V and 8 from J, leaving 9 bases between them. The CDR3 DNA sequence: TGTGCCATCAGTGAGGGCGGACTCGGCTACACCTTC. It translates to CAISEGGLGYTF.

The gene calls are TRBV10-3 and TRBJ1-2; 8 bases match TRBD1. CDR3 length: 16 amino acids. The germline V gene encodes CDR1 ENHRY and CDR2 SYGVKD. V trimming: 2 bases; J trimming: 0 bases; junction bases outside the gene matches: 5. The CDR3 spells CAISEGGQGTNYGYTF. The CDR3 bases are TGTGCCATCAGTGAGGGTGGACAGGGAACTAACTATGGCTACACCTTC.

CDR3 residues: CASSESGGPYNEQFF. The CDR3 coding sequence is TGTGCCAGCAGTGAGAGCGGGGGGCCTTACAATGAGCAGTTCTTC. The chain couples TRBV2 to TRBJ2-1; 9 nucleotides align to TRBD2. The germline gives CDR1 SNHLY, CDR2 FYNNEI. Trimming at V came to 3 bases and at J to 4 bases, leaving 4 bases not matched to a gene. The CDR3 totals 15 residues.

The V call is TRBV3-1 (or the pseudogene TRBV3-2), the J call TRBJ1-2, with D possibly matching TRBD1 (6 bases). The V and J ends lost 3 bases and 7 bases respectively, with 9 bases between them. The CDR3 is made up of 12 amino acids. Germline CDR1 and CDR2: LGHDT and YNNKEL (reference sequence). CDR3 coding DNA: TGTGCCAGCAGCCACAGGGGCGGTGGCTACACCTTC. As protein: CASSHRGGGYTF.

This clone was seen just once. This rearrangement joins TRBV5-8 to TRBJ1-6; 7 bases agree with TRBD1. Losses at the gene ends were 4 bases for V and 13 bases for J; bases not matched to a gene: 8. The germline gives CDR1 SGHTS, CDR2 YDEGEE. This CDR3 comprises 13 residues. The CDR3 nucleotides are TGTGCCAGCAGCATAGGGACAGTCAGGCCCCTCCACTTT. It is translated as CASSIGTVRPLHF.

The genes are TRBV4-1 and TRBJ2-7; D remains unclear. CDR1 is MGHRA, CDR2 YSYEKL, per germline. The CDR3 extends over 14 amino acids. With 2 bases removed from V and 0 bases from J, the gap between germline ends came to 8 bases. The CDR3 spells CASSQTPTSYEQYF. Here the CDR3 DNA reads TGCGCCAGCAGCCAAACCCCTACCTCCTACGAGCAGTACTTC.

The CDR3 is CASSLVGSYEQYF. Here the CDR3 DNA reads TGCGCCAGCAGCTTGGTCGGTTCCTACGAGCAGTACTTC. This chain connects TRBV5-1 to TRBJ2-7; D unresolved. The V and J ends lost 0 bases and 1 base respectively, with 5 bases between them. CDR1 SGHRS and CDR2 YFSETQ come from the germline V gene. The CDR3 consists of 13 residues.

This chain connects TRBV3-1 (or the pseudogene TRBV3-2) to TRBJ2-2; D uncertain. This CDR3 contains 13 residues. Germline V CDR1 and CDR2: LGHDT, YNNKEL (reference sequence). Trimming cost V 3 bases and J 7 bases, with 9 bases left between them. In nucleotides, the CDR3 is TGTGCCAGCAGCCACGCTGTAAGCGGGGAGCTGTTTTTT. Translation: CASSHAVSGELFF.

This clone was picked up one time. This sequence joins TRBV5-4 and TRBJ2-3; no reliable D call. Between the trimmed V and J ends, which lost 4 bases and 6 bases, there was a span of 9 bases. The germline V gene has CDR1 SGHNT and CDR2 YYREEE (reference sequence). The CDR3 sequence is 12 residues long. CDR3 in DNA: TGTGCCAGCAGCACCGACGACGATACGCAGTATTTT. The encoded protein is CASSTDDDTQYF. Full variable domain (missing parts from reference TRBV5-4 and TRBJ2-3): ETGVTQSPTHLIKTRGQQVTLRCSSQSGHNTVSWYQQALGQGPQFIFQYYREEENGRGNFPPRFSGLQFPNYSSELNVNALELDDSALYLCASSTDDDTQYFGPGTRLTVL.

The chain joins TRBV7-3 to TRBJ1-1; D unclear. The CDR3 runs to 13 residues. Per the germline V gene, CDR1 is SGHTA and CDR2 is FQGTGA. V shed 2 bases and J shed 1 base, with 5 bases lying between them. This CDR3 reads CASSLWENTEAFF. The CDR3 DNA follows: TGTGCCAGCAGCTTATGGGAGAACACTGAAGCTTTCTTT.

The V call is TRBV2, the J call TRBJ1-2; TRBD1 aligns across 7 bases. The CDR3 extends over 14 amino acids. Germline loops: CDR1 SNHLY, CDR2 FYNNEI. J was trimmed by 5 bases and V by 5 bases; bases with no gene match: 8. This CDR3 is CASSPQGQLYGYTF. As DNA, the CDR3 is TGTGCCAGCAGTCCTCAGGGACAGTTATATGGCTACACCTTC.

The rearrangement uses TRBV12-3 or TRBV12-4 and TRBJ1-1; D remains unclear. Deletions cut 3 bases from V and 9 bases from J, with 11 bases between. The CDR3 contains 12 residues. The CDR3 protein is CASSFSLGKAFF. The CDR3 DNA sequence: TGTGCCAGCAGTTTTAGTCTCGGAAAAGCTTTCTTT.

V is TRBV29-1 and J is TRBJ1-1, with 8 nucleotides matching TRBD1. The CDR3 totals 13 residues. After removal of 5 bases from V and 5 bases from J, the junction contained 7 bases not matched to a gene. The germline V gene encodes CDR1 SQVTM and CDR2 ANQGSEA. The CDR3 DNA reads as TGCAGCGTTAGTCCAGGGGGCGGAACTGAAGCTTTCTTT. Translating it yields CSVSPGGGTEAFF.

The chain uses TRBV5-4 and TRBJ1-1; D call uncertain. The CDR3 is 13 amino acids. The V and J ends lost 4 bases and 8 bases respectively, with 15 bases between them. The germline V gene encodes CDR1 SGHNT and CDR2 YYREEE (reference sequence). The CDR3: CASSRTTETEAFF. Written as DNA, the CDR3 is TGTGCCAGCAGCCGAACCACAGAGACCGAAGCTTTCTTT.

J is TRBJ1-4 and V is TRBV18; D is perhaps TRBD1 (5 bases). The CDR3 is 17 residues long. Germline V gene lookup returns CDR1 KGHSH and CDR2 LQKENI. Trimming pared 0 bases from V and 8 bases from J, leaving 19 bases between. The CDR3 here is CASSPPNTRQGGEKLFF. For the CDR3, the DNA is TGTGCCAGCTCACCACCGAATACAAGGCAGGGCGGAGAAAAACTGTTTTTT.

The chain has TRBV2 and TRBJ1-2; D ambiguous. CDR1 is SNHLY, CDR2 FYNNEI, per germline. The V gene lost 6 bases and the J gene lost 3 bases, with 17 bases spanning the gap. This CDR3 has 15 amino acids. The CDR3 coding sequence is TGTGCCAGCAGGGGCCAGGCGTCCCTCCACTATGGCTACACCTTC. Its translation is CASRGQASLHYGYTF.